Below, 32 T cell receptor beta chains from the same sample are listed, as sequenced in a study of T cells in Graves' hyperthyroidism and ophthalmopathy. The TCR beta CDR3 regions underwent amplification using RNA transcripts as the source. TCR CDR3 regions were first amplified by RT-PCR with HTBI primers. In TCRdb, the multiplex PCR reads were re-called with MiXCR into one record per CDR3 protein. The table lists fewer than 550,000 distinct CDR3 sequences, 15% to 18% of them singletons. Input material: blood. All receptors derive from a woman aged 18-29 years with Graves' hyperthyroidism.

This clonotype was picked up a small number of times. The chain couples TRBV11-1 to TRBJ1-2; no definite D call. The CDR3 loop spans 17 amino acids. V was trimmed by 6 bases and J by 0 bases, leaving 20 bases between them. From germline, CDR1 is SGHAT and CDR2 FQDESV (reference sequence). CDR3 sequence (DNA): TGTGCCAGCAGTCGAGCGGCGAGAAGGGCAGCTAACTATGGCTACACCTTC. Encoded protein: CASSRAARRAANYGYTF.

This clonotype was picked up many times. The chain employs TRBV7-2 and TRBJ2-3; possible D gene TRBD1, 7 bases. V lost 3 bases and J lost 2, with 12 bases in between. This CDR3 region has 15 residues. The germline V gene has CDR1 SGHTA and CDR2 FQGNSA. Here the CDR3 reads CASSFTGEVTDTQYF. For the CDR3, the DNA is TGTGCCAGCAGCTTCACAGGGGAGGTCACAGATACGCAGTATTTT.

This clonotype was observed at least ten times. The junction and the germline gene differ at one end; a read error may be behind it. The rearrangement links TRBV11-3 to TRBJ2-3; D gene uncertain. The CDR3 is 15 amino acids. Germline-derived CDR1 and CDR2 are SGHNT and YENEEA. In DNA form, the CDR3 reads TGTGCCAGCAGCTTAGGCAGAAACCCAACAGCTACGCAGTATTTT. Its translation is CASSLGRNPTATQYF. The whole variable domain, remainder taken from reference TRBV11-3 and TRBJ2-3, is EAGVVQSPRYKIIEKKQPVAFWCNPISGHNTLYWYLQNLGQGPELLIRYENEEAVDDSQLPKDRFSAERLKGVDSTLKIQPAELGDSAVYLCASSLGRNPTATQYFGPGTRLTVL.

In its sample, this clonotype was seen many times. V is TRBV20-1 and J is TRBJ2-1, with 7 nucleotides matching TRBD2. V was clipped by 6 bases and J by 4 bases; unmatched bases: 12. CDR1 is DFQATT and CDR2 is SNEGSKA in the germline V gene (reference sequence). The CDR3 extends over 15 amino acids. The CDR3 bases are TGCAGTGCATATCCTACGGGAGGCGGGTACAATGAGCAGTTCTTC. This sequence encodes CSAYPTGGGYNEQFF.

V gene TRBV28 combines with J gene TRBJ2-3; 9 nucleotides line up with TRBD2. Germline loops: CDR1 MDHEN, CDR2 SYDVKM. The CDR3 spans 17 residues. Trimming cost V 1 base and J 3 bases; bases outside gene matches: 8. The CDR3 DNA reads TGTGCCAGCAGTTTATTAAGGCTAGCGGGACAAACAGATACGCAGTATTTT. Translation: CASSLLRLAGQTDTQYF.

The table lists this clonotype with many counts. The chain employs TRBV6-2 or TRBV6-3 and TRBJ2-5; D might be TRBD1 or TRBD2, each matching 5 bases. Germline-derived CDR1 and CDR2 are MNHEY and SVGEGT. Trimming stripped 5 bases from V and 0 bases from J, with 10 bases between. The CDR3 sequence is 14 residues long. CDR3: CASSRWGNQETQYF. The CDR3 DNA is TGTGCCAGCAGTCGATGGGGGAACCAAGAGACCCAGTACTTC.

This clonotype was picked up many times. The chain uses TRBV28 and TRBJ2-1; 12 bases line up with TRBD2. This CDR3 is 18 amino acids long. Germline CDR1 and CDR2: MDHEN and SYDVKM. Trimming at V came to 4 bases and at J to 10 bases, leaving 17 bases not matched to a gene. Here the CDR3 reads CASSSPSSGTSGPWEQFF. In DNA form, the CDR3 reads TGTGCCAGCAGTTCCCCGTCTAGCGGGACTAGCGGGCCCTGGGAGCAGTTCTTC.

At least ten counts were recorded for this clonotype. CDR3 protein: CASSVSPFEQYF. In DNA form, the CDR3 reads TGTGCCAGCAGCGTCTCCCCCTTCGAGCAGTACTTC. J is TRBJ2-7 and V is TRBV12-3 or TRBV12-4; D is uncertain. The CDR3 totals 12 residues. V was cut by 6 bases and J by 6 bases, with 12 bases left in between.

This clonotype was found a few times. This chain connects TRBV6-1 to TRBJ2-6, with 7 nucleotides matching TRBD1. J gave up 1 base and V 6 bases, and 9 bases lay outside the gene matches. Germline lookup yields CDR1 MNHNS and CDR2 SASEGT. This CDR3 spans 17 amino acids. CDR3 in DNA: TGTGCCAGCAGGGCCCGGGACAGACCGTCTGGGGCCAACGTCCTGACTTTC. As protein: CASRARDRPSGANVLTF.

This clonotype has ten or more counts. The chain uses TRBV20-1 and TRBJ1-5; 8 bases are a match to TRBD1. Germline loops: CDR1 DFQATT, CDR2 SNEGSKA (reference sequence). V lost 6 bases to trimming and J lost 2 bases; unmatched junction nucleotides: 9. The length of the CDR3 is 15 residues. The CDR3 nucleotides are TGCAGTGCGGGGGCAGGGGGCGCCGGCAATCAGCCCCAGCATTTT. This translates into CSAGAGGAGNQPQHF.

This clonotype was found many times. V usage is TRBV11-2 and J usage is TRBJ2-7; 8 bases line up with TRBD2. J gave up 5 bases and V 5 bases, and 11 bases lay outside the gene matches. In germline, CDR1 is SGHAT, CDR2 FQNNGV. This CDR3 region has 15 residues. CDR3 in amino acids: CASSRCPGGCDEQYF. The CDR3 DNA reads as TGTGCCAGCAGCCGCTGCCCGGGGGGGTGCGACGAGCAGTACTTC.

This clonotype occurred many times. The V gene is TRBV28, the J gene TRBJ1-5; perhaps TRBD1 as D (5 bases). Germline CDR1 is MDHEN and CDR2 is SYDVKM. The CDR3 has 15 residues. Trimming removed 3 bases at V and 7 bases at J, with 16 bases between. CDR3 nucleotide sequence: TGTGCCAGCAGTTTTCGGGACCGCCTAGGACAGCCCCAGCATTTT. Translation gives CASSFRDRLGQPQHF. Based on the CDR3 plus reference TRBV28 and TRBJ1-5, the full variable domain is DVKVTQSSRYLVKRTGEKVFLECVQDMDHENMFWYRQDPGLGLRLIYFSYDVKMKEKGDIPEGYSVSREKKERFSLILESASTNQTSMYLCASSFRDRLGQPQHFGDGTRLSIL.

This clonotype appeared many times. The genes are TRBV24-1 and TRBJ2-1; 9 bases agree with TRBD2. Trimming took 4 bases from V and 2 from J; bases not matched to a gene: 5. This CDR3 region has 16 residues. Germline CDR1 and CDR2: KGHDR and SFDVKD. The chain's CDR3 is CATSDPSGDPYNEQFF. DNA for the CDR3: TGTGCCACCAGTGACCCTAGCGGGGACCCCTACAATGAGCAGTTCTTC.

This clonotype was observed at least ten times. V gene TRBV27 combines with J gene TRBJ2-1, with 9 bases matching TRBD2. The CDR3 contains 15 residues. V was pared by 6 bases and J by 4 bases, with 7 bases of the junction left unmatched. In germline, CDR1 is MNHEY, CDR2 SMNVEV (reference sequence). Here the CDR3 DNA reads TGTGCCAGCAGCCTAGCGGGAAATAGTTACAATGAGCAGTTCTTC. Translation: CASSLAGNSYNEQFF.

This chain connects TRBV24-1 to TRBJ2-5, with 9 bases identical to TRBD2. The V segment lost 5 bases and the J segment 5 bases; nucleotides outside the gene matches: 11. Per the germline V gene, CDR1 is KGHDR and CDR2 is SFDVKD. The CDR3 covers 16 residues. The CDR3 spells CATSGRSAGGQETQYF. The CDR3 DNA reads TGTGCCACCAGTGGTAGATCGGCGGGGGGGCAGGAGACCCAGTACTTC.

The gene calls are TRBV29-1 and TRBJ2-7, with TRBD1 identical over 8 bases. Germline lookup yields CDR1 SQVTM and CDR2 ANQGSEA. Unmatched junction bases numbered 10, after V lost 6 bases and J lost 6 bases. This CDR3 has 13 residues. The CDR3 DNA is TGCAGCGTGGGTCCGGGACAGGACTCCGAGCAGTACTTC. It specifies CSVGPGQDSEQYF.

Ten or more counts support this clonotype. J is TRBJ2-5 and V is TRBV20-1; TRBD1 matches at 7 bases. V gave up 4 bases and J gave up 4 bases; unmatched junction bases: 6. Germline CDR1 DFQATT, CDR2 SNEGSKA (reference sequence). This CDR3 has 13 residues. CDR3 coding DNA: TGCAGTGCTATGACGACAGGGCGAGAGACCCAGTACTTC. It specifies CSAMTTGRETQYF.

This clonotype appeared a few times. CDR3 DNA: TGCAGTGCCCGGGGCGGACCTGAACCCCTCCACTTT. Translation: CSARGGPEPLHF. The chain has TRBV20-1 and TRBJ1-6; the D gene is possibly TRBD1 (5 bases). This CDR3 comprises 12 residues. V shed 6 bases and J shed 12 bases, with 15 bases lying between them. Germline assignment: CDR1 DFQATT and CDR2 SNEGSKA (reference sequence).

This clonotype was observed many times. The chain employs TRBV6-1 and TRBJ1-4, with a tentative D call TRBD1 (5 bases). Trimming shortened V by 6 bases and J by 2 bases, and 16 bases separated the two germline ends. Germline values: CDR1 MNHNS, CDR2 SASEGT. The CDR3 length is 16 residues. In DNA, the CDR3 is TGTGCCAGCAGACGCGGACACCAGGAGACTAATGAAAAACTGTTTTTT. It specifies CASRRGHQETNEKLFF.

The chain recombines TRBV5-6 with TRBJ2-7, with D perhaps TRBD2 (5 bases). The CDR3 covers 14 residues. CDR1 is SGHDT and CDR2 is YYEEEE in the germline V gene. Between the trimmed V and J ends, which lost 3 bases and 4 bases, there was a span of 14 bases. CDR3 region: CASSSPGMEYEQYF. The CDR3 bases are TGTGCCAGCAGCTCCCCGGGGATGGAATACGAGCAGTACTTC.

There are a few counts of this clonotype. The CDR3 DNA is TGTGCCACCCACCAGTCGGATACCAGCACCGGGGAGCTGTTTTTT. Translated: CATHQSDTSTGELFF. This sequence joins TRBV15 and TRBJ2-2; D unresolved. The CDR3 is 15 amino acids. In germline, CDR1 is LNHNV, CDR2 YYDKDF (reference sequence). V was trimmed by 8 bases and J by 4 bases, leaving 17 bases between them.

Ten or more counts support this clonotype. This chain uses TRBV20-1 with TRBJ2-1; D perhaps matches TRBD2 (7 bases). CDR1 and CDR2 (germline): DFQATT, SNEGSKA (reference sequence). The CDR3 runs to 13 residues. Trimming shortened V by 5 bases and J by 6 bases, and 14 bases separated the two germline ends. The CDR3 sequence is CSAPGRGINEQFF. The CDR3 bases are TGCAGTGCTCCGGGGAGGGGGATCAATGAGCAGTTCTTC.

This clonotype occurred many times. This sequence joins TRBV6-1 and TRBJ1-5, with D unclear. The CDR3 has 13 amino acids. The germline V and J ends were trimmed by 6 bases and 8 bases, with 14 bases remaining between them. Germline CDR1 is MNHNS and CDR2 is SASEGT. CDR3 DNA: TGTGCCAGCAGCCGGACGGGGAGAGAGCCCCAGCATTTT. It codes for CASSRTGREPQHF.

At least ten counts were recorded for this clonotype. V gene TRBV28 combines with J gene TRBJ1-5; 8 bases are shared with TRBD1. The V and J ends lost 10 bases and 6 bases, in that order; junction bases with no gene match: 8. This CDR3 is built from 13 residues. Germline V gene data show CDR1 as MDHEN and CDR2 as SYDVKM. Here the CDR3 DNA reads TGTGCCACCGTGGACAGGGATACTCAGCCCCAGCATTTT. It is translated as CATVDRDTQPQHF.

This clonotype was detected once. The gene calls are TRBV24-1 and TRBJ2-7; TRBD2 aligns across 10 bases. V lost 3 bases, J lost 7 bases, and 11 bases stayed unmatched. Per the germline V gene, CDR1 is KGHDR and CDR2 is SFDVKD. CDR3 size: 16 residues. The CDR3 reads CATSDPSGGALGEQYF. The DNA of the CDR3 is TGTGCCACCAGTGATCCGAGCGGGGGGGCGCTAGGGGAGCAGTACTTC.

This clonotype was picked up a small number of times. The chain employs TRBV5-1 and TRBJ2-1; D is perhaps TRBD1 (5 bases). The CDR3 is made up of 13 amino acids. The V gene lost 4 bases and the J gene lost 5 bases, with 10 bases spanning the gap. The germline V gene encodes CDR1 SGHRS and CDR2 YFSETQ. CDR3 residues: CASSVTDDNEQFF. CDR3 in DNA: TGCGCCAGCAGCGTGACAGACGACAATGAGCAGTTCTTC. Together with reference TRBV5-1 and TRBJ2-1, the CDR3 gives the full variable domain: KAGVTQTPRYLIKTRGQQVTLSCSPISGHRSVSWYQQTPGQGLQFLFEYFSETQRNKGNFPGRFSGRQFSNSRSEMNVSTLELGDSALYLCASSVTDDNEQFFGPGTRLTVL.

This rearrangement joins TRBV24-1 to TRBJ2-7, with TRBD2 as a possible D gene (5 bases). This CDR3 is built from 13 residues. The V gene lost 1 base and the J gene lost 7 bases, with 10 bases spanning the gap. CDR1 is KGHDR and CDR2 is SFDVKD in the germline V gene. CDR3 residues: CATSDFKTGEQYF. Written as DNA, the CDR3 is TGTGCCACCAGTGATTTTAAAACGGGGGAGCAGTACTTC.

This clonotype was recorded many times. The V gene is TRBV24-1, the J gene TRBJ2-1; D is possibly TRBD2 (6 bases). CDR1 is KGHDR and CDR2 is SFDVKD in the germline V gene. The CDR3 is 13 residues long. Trimming cost V 1 base and J 7 bases, with 7 bases left between them. CDR3 nucleotides: TGTGCCACCAGTGATTTTGGGAGGAATGAGCAGTTCTTC. As protein: CATSDFGRNEQFF.

With regard to this clonotype: At one boundary the junction diverges from the germline segment, which might be a read error. The chain combines TRBV20-1 with TRBJ2-3; TRBD2 aligns across 13 bases. CDR1 and CDR2 from the germline V gene are DFQATT and SNEGSKA (reference sequence). The CDR3 has 16 residues. The CDR3 DNA sequence: TGCAGTGCTAGCTTCGGACTAGCGGGGGACACAGATGCGCAGTATTTT. Translating gives CSASFGLAGDTDAQYF.

This clonotype was counted many times. The rearrangement uses TRBV7-2 and TRBJ2-7; D not certain. This CDR3 has 11 residues. In germline, CDR1 is SGHTA, CDR2 FQGNSA. Trimming stripped 5 bases from V and 5 bases from J, with 7 bases between. The CDR3 coding sequence is TGTGCCAGCAGCCCCGAACACGAGCAGTACTTC. The encoded protein is CASSPEHEQYF.

This clonotype was seen many times. The chain uses TRBV3-1 and TRBJ1-5, with a weak D call TRBD1 (5 bases). The CDR3 is made up of 14 amino acids. V shed 3 bases and J shed 7 bases, with 13 bases lying between them. CDR1 and CDR2 from the germline V gene are LGHDT and YNNKEL (reference sequence). DNA of the CDR3: TGTGCCAGCAGCCAGGGCGGACACGACCAGCCCCAGCATTTT. This translates into CASSQGGHDQPQHF.

Many counts were recorded for this clonotype. V usage is TRBV18 and J usage is TRBJ2-5; 9 bases agree with TRBD2. This CDR3 comprises 16 residues. Germline values: CDR1 KGHSH, CDR2 LQKENI. V lost 1 base and J lost 5; bases outside the gene matches: 8. The CDR3 region has the DNA TGTGCCAGCTCACCACTCGGGACTAGCCAAGGGGAGACCCAGTACTTC. Residues: CASSPLGTSQGETQYF.